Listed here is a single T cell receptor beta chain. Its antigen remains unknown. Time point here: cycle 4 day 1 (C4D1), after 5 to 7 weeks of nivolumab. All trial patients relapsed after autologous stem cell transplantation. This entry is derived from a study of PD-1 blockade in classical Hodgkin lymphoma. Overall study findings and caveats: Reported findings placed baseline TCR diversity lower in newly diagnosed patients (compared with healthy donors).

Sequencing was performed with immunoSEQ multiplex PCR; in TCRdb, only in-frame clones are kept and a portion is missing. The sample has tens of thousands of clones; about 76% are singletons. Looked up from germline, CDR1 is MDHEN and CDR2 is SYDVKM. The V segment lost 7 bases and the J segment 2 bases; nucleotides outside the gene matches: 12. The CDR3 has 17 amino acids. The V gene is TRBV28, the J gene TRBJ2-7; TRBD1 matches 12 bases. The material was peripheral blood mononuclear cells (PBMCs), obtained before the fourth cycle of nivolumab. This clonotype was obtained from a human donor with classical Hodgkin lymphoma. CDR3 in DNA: TGTGCCAGCACCCCTAGTGTTTGGGACAGGGGGCCCTACGAGCAGTACTTC. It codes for CASTPSVWDRGPYEQYF.